Presented here are 21 T cell receptor beta chains from one specimen sequenced in a study of T cell responses to AZD1222 COVID-19 vaccine. Assay used: immunoSEQ multiplex PCR; TCRdb lists only in-frame clones, some missing. The sample includes about 94,000 clones, 85% of them seen just once. The sequences come from peripheral blood, collected 28 days after the second AZD1222 dose. The receptors were sampled from an adult who received the AZD1222 COVID-19 vaccine.

This clone was seen more than once but under ten times. The chain carries TRBV19 and TRBJ2-7; TRBD1 matches 10 bases. The CDR3 length is 13 residues. V shed 4 bases and J 7 bases; nucleotides not matched to a gene: 4. CDR1 LNHDA and CDR2 SQIVND come from the germline V gene (reference sequence). The CDR3 DNA sequence: TGTGCCAGTAGTAGGGGACAGGGGTTGGAGCAGTACTTC. It encodes CASSRGQGLEQYF.

The CDR3 DNA follows: TGTGCCAGTAGTAGGAACAGGAACACTGAAGCTTTCTTT. It translates to CASSRNRNTEAFF. The chain links TRBV19 to TRBJ1-1; D uncertain. The CDR3 loop spans 13 amino acids. Per the germline V gene, CDR1 is LNHDA and CDR2 is SQIVND (reference sequence). V was cut by 4 bases and J by 1 base, with 7 bases left in between.

This clone was recorded a few times. The CDR3 protein is CASAGTLIREQYF. DNA of the CDR3: TGTGCCAGTGCGGGGACCCTCATCCGCGAGCAGTACTTC. The chain joins TRBV19 to TRBJ2-7, with D possibly TRBD2 on 6 matching bases. CDR1 and CDR2 from the germline V gene are LNHDA and SQIVND (reference sequence). CDR3 length: 13 residues. Trimming cost V 8 bases and J 6 bases, with 17 bases left between them.

The table lists this clone with a few counts. The chain has TRBV29-1 and TRBJ1-1; D remains ambiguous. V dropped 7 bases and J dropped 1 base, with 10 bases sitting between them. Per the germline V gene, CDR1 is SQVTM and CDR2 is ANQGSEA. The CDR3 covers 12 residues. The CDR3 sequence: CSANWANTEAFF. The CDR3 DNA follows: TGCAGCGCTAACTGGGCGAACACTGAAGCTTTCTTT.

V is TRBV19 and J is TRBJ1-5; tentatively, D is TRBD1 (5 bases). Between the trimmed V and J ends, which lost 2 bases and 8 bases, there was a span of 16 bases. This CDR3 comprises 15 residues. Germline lookup yields CDR1 LNHDA and CDR2 SQIVND (reference sequence). The CDR3 reads CASSIIAGRVKPQHF. CDR3 coding DNA: TGTGCCAGTAGTATAATCGCTGGCAGGGTGAAGCCCCAGCATTTT.

The rearrangement links TRBV6-5 to TRBJ2-7; D is ambiguous. Germline CDR1 is MNHEY and CDR2 is SVGAGI. The V end was cut by 4 bases, the J end by 1 base, with 14 bases between. The CDR3 covers 15 residues. The CDR3 DNA reads as TGTGCCAGCAGTTCTAAATCTAGGGTATCCTACGAGCAGTACTTC. Its translation: CASSSKSRVSYEQYF.

The rearrangement uses TRBV18 and TRBJ2-5; D call uncertain. With 0 bases removed from V and 2 bases from J, the gap between germline ends came to 7 bases. The CDR3 is made up of 14 amino acids. Germline V CDR1 and CDR2: KGHSH, LQKENI. The CDR3 loop is CASSPPAQQETQYF. The CDR3 region has the DNA TGTGCCAGCTCACCACCCGCACAACAAGAGACCCAGTACTTC.

V is TRBV6-5 and J is TRBJ1-1; D is possibly TRBD1 (5 bases). CDR1 is MNHEY, CDR2 SVGAGI, per germline. This CDR3 region has 15 residues. V gave up 2 bases and J gave up 1 base, with 11 bases separating them. DNA for the CDR3: TGTGCCAGCAGTTACAGGGGACTCGCGAACACTGAAGCTTTCTTT. As protein: CASSYRGLANTEAFF.

This chain joins TRBV7-8 and TRBJ2-7, with TRBD1 as a possible D gene (6 bases). Between the trimmed V and J ends, which lost 5 bases and 3 bases, there was a span of 26 bases. This CDR3 has 18 amino acids. CDR1 SGHVS and CDR2 FQNEAQ come from the germline V gene. The CDR3 bases are TGTGCCAGCAGCCATTTTTCGGACCCAATGGACAGTAGCTACGAGCAGTACTTC. This translates into CASSHFSDPMDSSYEQYF. The complete variable domain, with remaining parts taken from reference TRBV7-8 and TRBJ2-7, reads GAGVSQSPRYKVAKRGQDVALRCDPISGHVSLFWYQQALGQGPEFLTYFQNEAQLDKSGLPSDRFFAERPEGSVSTLKIQRTQQEDSAVYLCASSHFSDPMDSSYEQYFGPGTRLTVT.

The chain employs TRBV5-6 and TRBJ2-3, with 8 bases lining up with TRBD2. This CDR3 has 14 amino acids. Trimming took 0 bases from V and 6 from J; bases not matched to a gene: 3. Germline V gene data show CDR1 as SGHDT and CDR2 as YYEEEE. CDR3 region: CASSLASGGDTQYF. Written as DNA, the CDR3 is TGTGCCAGCAGCTTGGCCTCGGGAGGGGATACGCAGTATTTT.

This clone appeared a few times. The V and J genes are TRBV20-1 and TRBJ2-3, with D perhaps given as TRBD1 or TRBD2 (6 bases each). This CDR3 has 11 residues. Germline assignment: CDR1 DFQATT and CDR2 SNEGSKA (reference sequence). Trimming cost V 6 bases and J 8 bases, with 12 bases left between them. CDR3 residues: CSAHEGGTQYF. The CDR3 DNA is TGCAGTGCCCATGAGGGGGGTACGCAGTATTTT.

Only a few counts were recorded for this clone. This chain links TRBV23-1 with TRBJ2-7, with D possibly TRBD1 on 5 matching bases. TRBV23-1 is treated as an ORF (open reading frame) with a function not yet certain. The CDR3 contains 15 residues. The V end lost 0 bases, the J end lost 3 bases, and 12 bases lay between the germline ends. The CDR3 nucleotides are TGCGCCAGCAGTCAATCGAAAAGGGGATGCTACGAGCAGTACTTC. It encodes CASSQSKRGCYEQYF.

The genes are TRBV14 and TRBJ2-3; no clear D. CDR1 and CDR2 from the germline V gene are SGHDN and FVKESK. This CDR3 spans 13 amino acids. The ends were cut back, 3 bases at V and 6 bases at J, with 10 bases in the middle. The chain's CDR3 is CASSQATFDTQYF. The CDR3, as DNA: TGTGCCAGCAGCCAGGCGACTTTTGATACGCAGTATTTT.

This chain joins TRBV18 and TRBJ2-2; 7 positions agree with TRBD2. The CDR3 consists of 15 residues. In germline, CDR1 is KGHSH, CDR2 LQKENI. Losses at the gene ends were 2 bases for V and 0 bases for J; bases not matched to a gene: 0. This CDR3 reads CASSPAGANTGELFF. CDR3 nucleotides: TGTGCCAGCTCACCAGCGGGAGCGAACACCGGGGAGCTGTTTTTT.

V gene TRBV3-1 (or the pseudogene TRBV3-2) combines with J gene TRBJ2-3; D is uncertain. CDR3 length: 11 residues. V was pared by 7 bases and J by 0 bases, with 2 bases between. Germline-derived CDR1 and CDR2 are LGHDT and YNNKEL (reference sequence). CDR3 nucleotides: TGTGCCAGCACTAGCACAGATACGCAGTATTTT. This encodes CASTSTDTQYF.

The rearrangement links TRBV7-2 to TRBJ1-4; the D gene is possibly TRBD1 (5 bases). Germline CDR1 SGHTA, CDR2 FQGNSA. There are 13 residues in the CDR3. V gave up 7 bases and J gave up 7 bases, with 13 bases separating them. The CDR3 nucleotides are TGTGCCAGCAAGATCTGGGGGGGTGAAAAACTGTTTTTT. This translates into CASKIWGGEKLFF.

The rearrangement links TRBV4-3 to TRBJ2-1; D gene ambiguous. Per the germline V gene, CDR1 is LGHNA and CDR2 is YSLEER. The CDR3 contains 13 residues. Trimming pared 0 bases from V and 8 bases from J, leaving 8 bases between. The CDR3 reads CASSQDPAYEQFF. The DNA of the CDR3 is TGCGCCAGCAGCCAAGATCCAGCGTATGAGCAGTTCTTC.

V and J are TRBV6-2 or TRBV6-3 and TRBJ2-3, with 12 positions matching TRBD2. The CDR3 sequence is 18 residues long. J was trimmed by 5 bases and V by 2 bases; bases with no gene match: 11. From germline, CDR1 is MNHEY and CDR2 SVGEGT. CDR3 in amino acids: CASSYVTSSGGARDTQYF. The CDR3 DNA reads TGTGCCAGCAGTTACGTTACTTCTAGCGGGGGGGCTAGAGATACGCAGTATTTT.

The V gene is TRBV7-2, the J gene TRBJ2-7; D is uncertain. Germline loops: CDR1 SGHTA, CDR2 FQGNSA. Trimming removed 4 bases at V and 0 bases at J, with 10 bases between. This CDR3 has 14 amino acids. CDR3 region: CASSYRPSSYEQYF. The CDR3 DNA reads TGTGCCAGCAGCTACCGACCCAGCTCCTACGAGCAGTACTTC.

The rearrangement uses TRBV28 and TRBJ2-2, with a tentative D call TRBD1 (6 bases). Trimming removed 6 bases from V and 4 bases from J, with 18 bases in between. Germline V gene data show CDR1 as MDHEN and CDR2 as SYDVKM. The CDR3 loop spans 16 amino acids. CDR3 loop: CASRSPPGTFTGELFF. The CDR3 DNA is TGTGCCAGCAGGAGCCCTCCGGGGACATTCACCGGGGAGCTGTTTTTT.

CDR3 region: CASSPSSHRSGNTIYF. The CDR3 DNA reads as TGTGCCAGCTCACCATCCTCCCACCGGAGCGGAAACACCATATATTTT. V is TRBV18 and J is TRBJ1-3; D is undetermined. V gave up 2 bases and J gave up 4 bases, with 15 bases separating them. Germline CDR1 is KGHSH and CDR2 is LQKENI. The CDR3 length is 16 residues.